This T cell receptor beta chain comes out of a study of T-cell reconstitution after alpha-beta-depleted transplantation in children. Preparation of the TCRbeta library used unique molecular identifiers. TCRdb fed the PCR reads into MiXCR, producing one record per CDR3 protein. The data contain 450,000 to 550,000 distinct CDR3 sequences, about an eighth of them singletons. Trimming took 6 bases from V and 13 from J; bases not matched to a gene: 15. This CDR3 spans 15 amino acids. The receptor was isolated from a female patient younger than 10 who had a stem cell transplant for aplastic anemia, so the T cells may come from the graft donor. V and J are TRBV12-3 or TRBV12-4 and TRBJ2-4; TRBD2 matches 10 bases. Sequencing used PBMCs, mostly from graft donor cells, obtained 180 days after TCRalphabeta/CD19-depleted stem cell transplant. The CDR3 sequence is CASSLGLAVYNEQYF. The CDR3 DNA sequence: TGTGCCAGCAGCCTCGGACTAGCGGTCTACAATGAGCAGTACTTC.